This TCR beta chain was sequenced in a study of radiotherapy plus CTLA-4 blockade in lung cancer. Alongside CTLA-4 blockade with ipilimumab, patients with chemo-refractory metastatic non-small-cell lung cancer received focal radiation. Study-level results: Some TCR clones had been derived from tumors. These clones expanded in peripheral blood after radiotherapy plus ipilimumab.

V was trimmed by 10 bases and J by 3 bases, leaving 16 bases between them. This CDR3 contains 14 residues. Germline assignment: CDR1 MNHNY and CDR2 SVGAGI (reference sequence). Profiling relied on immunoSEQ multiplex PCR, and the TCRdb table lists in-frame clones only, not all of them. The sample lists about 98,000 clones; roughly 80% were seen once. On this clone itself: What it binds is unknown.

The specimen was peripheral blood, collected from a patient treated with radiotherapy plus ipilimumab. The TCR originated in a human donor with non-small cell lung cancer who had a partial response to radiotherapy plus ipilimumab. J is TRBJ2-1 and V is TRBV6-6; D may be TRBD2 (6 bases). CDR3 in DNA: TGTGCCACGATGGGTAGCGGAGACTACAATGAGCAGTTCTTC. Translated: CATMGSGDYNEQFF.